This T cell receptor beta chain was observed in a study of cytomegalovirus exposure and HLA in healthy donors. The primer mix had 60 Vbeta and 13 Jbeta primers. TCRdb's copy holds only in-frame clones and misses some; the assay was immunoSEQ multiplex PCR. The sample yields hundreds of thousands of clones, roughly 70% seen once. Unmatched junction bases numbered 3, after V lost 3 bases and J lost 6 bases. Germline V gene data show CDR1 as SGDLS and CDR2 as YYNGEE. The CDR3 has 14 amino acids. This chain links TRBV9 with TRBJ1-4; the match to TRBD1 covers 9 bases. The receptor was isolated from a man in his forties or fifties in good health and CMV-seropositive. Sample: PBMCs. CDR3 sequence: CASSGGDRDEKLFF. The CDR3 DNA follows: TGTGCCAGCAGCGGGGGGGACAGGGATGAAAAACTGTTTTTT.